A single sample gave rise to the 28 T cell receptor beta chains below, sequenced in a study of T cell responses to AZD1222 COVID-19 vaccine. Assay: immunoSEQ multiplex PCR; the TCRdb copy retains only in-frame clones and omits some. The data hold over 100,000 clones, with roughly 90% observed a single time. Sequencing used peripheral blood, obtained on day 0 of MenACWY control vaccination. The receptors come from an adult in good health.

V is TRBV7-2 and J is TRBJ1-1, with D perhaps matching TRBD1 (6 bases). The germline V gene encodes CDR1 SGHTA and CDR2 FQGNSA. Trimming stripped 4 bases from V and 4 bases from J, with 13 bases between. The CDR3 runs to 14 residues. CDR3 nucleotides: TGTGCCAGCAGCTCGGCAGGGGTGGTCACTGAAGCTTTCTTT. Amino acids: CASSSAGVVTEAFF.

The V and J genes are TRBV7-2 and TRBJ2-7; TRBD1 matches 7 bases. V lost 1 base and J lost 2; bases outside the gene matches: 8. The CDR3 contains 16 residues. Germline V CDR1 and CDR2: SGHTA, FQGNSA. The CDR3 reads CASSLDRDSGAYEQYF. In DNA form, the CDR3 reads TGTGCCAGCAGCTTAGATCGGGACAGCGGAGCCTACGAGCAGTACTTC. Full variable domain (remainder filled in from reference TRBV7-2 and TRBJ2-7): GAGVSQSPSNKVTEKGKDVELRCDPISGHTALYWYRQSLGQGLEFLIYFQGNSAPDKSGLPSDRFSAERTGGSVSTLTIQRTQQEDSAVYLCASSLDRDSGAYEQYFGPGTRLTVT.

The V and J genes are TRBV5-4 and TRBJ1-1, with D perhaps matching TRBD1 (5 bases). The V end was cut by 4 bases, the J end by 2 bases, with 18 bases between. This CDR3 region has 16 residues. Germline V gene data show CDR1 as SGHNT and CDR2 as YYREEE (reference sequence). The DNA for the CDR3 is TGTGCCAGCAGCAGGGGTTTCAGGTTGGCCAACACTGAAGCTTTCTTT. It encodes CASSRGFRLANTEAFF.

This clone showed up just a few times. The chain has TRBV30 and TRBJ1-5; maybe TRBD1 (5 bases). This CDR3 has 13 amino acids. Between the trimmed V and J ends, which lost 0 bases and 7 bases, there was a span of 10 bases. Germline CDR1 and CDR2: GTSNPN and SVGIG (reference sequence). CDR3 nucleotides: TGTGCCTGGAGTGTGGGGGGGGACCAGCCCCAGCATTTT. It translates to CAWSVGGDQPQHF.

The chain recombines TRBV7-8 with TRBJ1-1; a weak D match, TRBD1 (5 bases). Germline assignment: CDR1 SGHVS and CDR2 FQNEAQ. This CDR3 has 15 residues. Deletions cut 5 bases from V and 1 base from J, with 14 bases between. CDR3 amino acids: CASSRGPGRNTEAFF. The CDR3 DNA is TGTGCCAGCAGCCGAGGCCCAGGGAGGAACACTGAAGCTTTCTTT.

In its sample, this clone was seen once. The rearrangement links TRBV7-3 to TRBJ2-3; D possibly corresponds to TRBD1 (8 bases). CDR1 and CDR2 (germline): SGHTA, FQGTGA. Between the trimmed V and J ends, which lost 5 bases and 6 bases, there was a span of 18 bases. CDR3 length: 15 amino acids. CDR3: CASSKTDREGDTQYF. CDR3 sequence (DNA): TGTGCCAGCAGCAAAACGGACAGGGAGGGGGATACGCAGTATTTT.

V is TRBV6-5 and J is TRBJ2-1, with 8 nucleotides matching TRBD1. Per germline, CDR1 MNHEY and CDR2 SVGAGI. CDR3 length: 15 amino acids. The ends lost 6 bases at V and 4 bases at J; junction bases unmatched: 8. The CDR3 bases are TGTGCCAGCAGGGGGGGACAGGTGAGTTACAATGAGCAGTTCTTC. It yields the protein CASRGGQVSYNEQFF.

This clone came up once. The V call is TRBV30, the J call TRBJ1-5; 9 nucleotides match TRBD1. The V segment lost 1 base and the J segment 7 bases; nucleotides outside the gene matches: 8. Germline lookup yields CDR1 GTSNPN and CDR2 SVGIG (reference sequence). CDR3 size: 15 residues. Here the CDR3 reads CAWSEGQGSWQPQHF. In DNA form, the CDR3 reads TGTGCCTGGAGTGAAGGACAGGGGAGTTGGCAGCCCCAGCATTTT.

The chain has TRBV10-3 and TRBJ1-6, with 10 bases aligning to TRBD1. V shed 6 bases, J shed 7 bases, and the junction held 3 bases outside the gene matches. This CDR3 spans 14 amino acids. Looked up from germline, CDR1 is ENHRY and CDR2 is SYGVKD. CDR3 in amino acids: CAIRGGQGNSPLHF. The CDR3 nucleotides read TGTGCCATCAGGGGGGGACAGGGGAATTCACCCCTCCACTTT.

This chain joins TRBV7-2 and TRBJ2-5; TRBD1 matches 7 bases. Per the germline V gene, CDR1 is SGHTA and CDR2 is FQGNSA. This CDR3 is built from 16 residues. J gave up 3 bases and V 3 bases, and 10 bases lay outside the gene matches. The CDR3 reads CASSFLSGTVEETQYF. The DNA for the CDR3 is TGTGCCAGCAGCTTCTTATCTGGGACAGTAGAAGAGACCCAGTACTTC.

The chain uses TRBV4-2 and TRBJ2-3, with TRBD2 matching over 9 bases. Germline V lookup: CDR1 LGHNA, CDR2 YNFKEQ. The trim removed 3 bases at V and 4 bases at J, leaving 5 bases unmatched. The CDR3 has 15 amino acids. DNA for the CDR3: TGTGCCAGCAGCCAGACGGCGGGGGGGCCAGATACGCAGTATTTT. Its protein is CASSQTAGGPDTQYF.

The V and J genes are TRBV28 and TRBJ1-4, with TRBD1 identical over 10 bases. V trimming: 4 bases; J trimming: 8 bases; junction bases outside the gene matches: 10. Germline CDR1 reads MDHEN; CDR2 reads SYDVKM. CDR3 length equals 16 residues. In DNA, the CDR3 is TGTGCCAGCAGTTCCGTTCCCGACAGGGGGCGCGAAAAACTGTTTTTT. This codes for CASSSVPDRGREKLFF.

The V and J genes are TRBV11-2 and TRBJ1-4; 9 bases are a match to TRBD1. The ends lost 8 bases at V and 6 bases at J; junction bases unmatched: 7. CDR3 length: 14 residues. Germline values: CDR1 SGHAT, CDR2 FQNNGV. The CDR3 DNA reads TGTGCCAGCGCTTCCGGGACAGGGCATGAAAAACTGTTTTTT. Protein product: CASASGTGHEKLFF.

V gene TRBV11-2 combines with J gene TRBJ1-3; D not resolved. The CDR3 spans 15 residues. Germline V CDR1 and CDR2: SGHAT, FQNNGV. V lost 3 bases to trimming and J lost 0 bases, with 9 bases between them. The DNA of the CDR3 is TGTGCCAGCAGCTTGGTCGGCTTCTCTGGAAACACCATATATTTT. Its translation is CASSLVGFSGNTIYF.

This rearrangement joins TRBV4-3 to TRBJ2-3, with unresolved D. V shed 4 bases and J shed 4 bases, with 18 bases lying between them. The germline V gene has CDR1 LGHNA and CDR2 YSLEER. There are 16 residues in the CDR3. The CDR3 is CASSPNAPTTPDTQYF. CDR3 nucleotide sequence: TGCGCCAGCAGCCCCAACGCCCCAACTACCCCAGATACGCAGTATTTT.

The genes are TRBV18 and TRBJ2-3; D is ambiguous. This CDR3 is built from 13 residues. Trimming cost V 6 bases and J 4 bases, with 11 bases left between them. Per the germline V gene, CDR1 is KGHSH and CDR2 is LQKENI. Here the CDR3 DNA reads TGTGCCAGCTCCCGAGACTGGGCAGATACGCAGTATTTT. This encodes CASSRDWADTQYF.

This chain connects TRBV24-1 to TRBJ2-1; 12 bases agree with TRBD2. The V gene's germline CDR1 is KGHDR and CDR2 SFDVKD. The CDR3 is 19 residues long. The V gene end was trimmed by 0 bases and the J gene end by 8 bases; junction bases not matched to a gene: 13. The CDR3, as DNA: TGTGCCACCAGTGATTTGGCCTCCGAAACTAGCGGGAGGAGGGATGAGCAGTTCTTC. This sequence encodes CATSDLASETSGRRDEQFF.

V gene TRBV5-1 combines with J gene TRBJ2-3, with D perhaps assigned TRBD1 or TRBD2 (5 bases each). The V gene lost 4 bases and the J gene lost 1 base, with 10 bases spanning the gap. The germline V gene has CDR1 SGHRS and CDR2 YFSETQ. The CDR3 is 14 residues long. CDR3 residues: CASSTTGRTDTQYF. CDR3 bases: TGCGCCAGCAGCACGACGGGGCGCACAGATACGCAGTATTTT.

CDR3 coding DNA: TGTGCCAGCAGTATAGACAGGGGCAACTACAATGAGCAGTTCTTC. Amino acids: CASSIDRGNYNEQFF. The V call is TRBV27, the J call TRBJ2-1; 8 bases are a match to TRBD1. The germline CDR1 and CDR2 sequences are MNHEY and SMNVEV (reference sequence). The CDR3 has 15 amino acids. The junction had 6 bases not matched to a gene; V was cut back by 5 bases and J by 3 bases.

J is TRBJ1-6 and V is TRBV4-3; 8 bases match TRBD1. CDR1 is LGHNA and CDR2 is YSLEER in the germline V gene. This CDR3 comprises 16 residues. Germline trimming cut 0 bases from V and 7 bases from J; bases unmatched to any gene: 5. In DNA, the CDR3 is TGCGCCAGCAGCCAAGATATCAGGGGGCGGAATTCACCCCTCCACTTT. It codes for CASSQDIRGRNSPLHF.

The chain joins TRBV30 to TRBJ1-3; TRBD1 agrees at 8 bases. The germline V gene encodes CDR1 GTSNPN and CDR2 SVGIG (reference sequence). The ends lost 4 bases at V and 2 bases at J; junction bases unmatched: 16. The CDR3 contains 18 residues. CDR3 bases: TGTGCCTGGACCGGACAGGGCGCCAGCCCCAGGGCTGGAAACACCATATATTTT. This sequence encodes CAWTGQGASPRAGNTIYF.

This chain links TRBV30 with TRBJ2-1; TRBD2 matches 11 bases. The CDR3 runs 17 residues. Trimming cost V 2 bases and J 2 bases; bases outside gene matches: 8. From germline, CDR1 is GTSNPN and CDR2 SVGIG (reference sequence). The CDR3 loop reads CAWSLPGTSGPYNEQFF. The CDR3 region has the DNA TGTGCCTGGAGTCTTCCCGGGACTAGCGGCCCCTACAATGAGCAGTTCTTC. Full variable domain (outside the CDR3, taken from reference TRBV30 and TRBJ2-1): SQTIHQWPATLVQPVGSPLSLECTVEGTSNPNLYWYRQAAGRGLQLLFYSVGIGQISSEVPQNLSASRPQDRQFILSSKKLLLSDSGFYLCAWSLPGTSGPYNEQFFGPGTRLTVL.

The chain employs TRBV24-1 and TRBJ1-4; D ambiguous. This CDR3 comprises 14 residues. Trimming cost V 4 bases and J 4 bases, with 9 bases left between them. The germline gives CDR1 KGHDR, CDR2 SFDVKD. In DNA, the CDR3 is TGTGCCACCAGTGAAACCGGGTTTAATGAAAAACTGTTTTTT. This encodes CATSETGFNEKLFF.

The chain carries TRBV28 and TRBJ1-2; D is unresolved. The germline gives CDR1 MDHEN, CDR2 SYDVKM. V lost 2 bases and J lost 2, with 18 bases in between. The CDR3 is made up of 17 amino acids. The chain's CDR3 is CASSLPRSGRGNYGYTF. DNA for the CDR3: TGTGCCAGCAGTTTACCCAGGTCAGGACGTGGGAACTATGGCTACACCTTC.

V usage is TRBV27 and J usage is TRBJ1-4, with 7 bases aligning to TRBD1. With V trimmed by 6 bases and J by 6 bases, 28 bases remained unmatched. The CDR3 totals 21 residues. CDR1 is MNHEY, CDR2 SMNVEV, per germline (reference sequence). The CDR3 here is CASSGRGRGWLQGEYYEKLFF. CDR3 bases: TGTGCCAGCAGCGGGAGAGGCAGGGGGTGGCTTCAGGGCGAGTATTATGAAAAACTGTTTTTT.

The chain employs TRBV30 and TRBJ2-3; D possibly uses TRBD1 or TRBD2 (6 bases each). CDR1 GTSNPN and CDR2 SVGIG come from the germline V gene (reference sequence). Trimming shortened V by 8 bases and J by 0 bases, and 21 bases separated the two germline ends. CDR3 size: 16 residues. The CDR3 loop reads CAGDKGGRGSTDTQYF. Written as DNA, the CDR3 is TGTGCCGGGGACAAAGGGGGGCGGGGAAGCACAGATACGCAGTATTTT. Filled out from reference TRBV30 and TRBJ2-3, the complete variable domain reads SQTIHQWPATLVQPVGSPLSLECTVEGTSNPNLYWYRQAAGRGLQLLFYSVGIGQISSEVPQNLSASRPQDRQFILSSKKLLLSDSGFYLCAGDKGGRGSTDTQYFGPGTRLTVL.

The chain recombines TRBV5-1 with TRBJ2-2; 7 bases align to TRBD2. The V segment lost 5 bases and the J segment 6 bases; nucleotides outside the gene matches: 7. Germline assignment: CDR1 SGHRS and CDR2 YFSETQ. The CDR3 has 14 residues. CDR3 bases: TGCGCCAGCAGAACGGGCGGGGGATCCGGGGAGCTGTTTTTT. Its translation: CASRTGGGSGELFF.

The J gene is TRBJ1-6, the V gene TRBV5-8; D is unclear. Germline V gives CDR1 SGHTS, CDR2 YDEGEE. V lost 2 bases and J 7 bases, leaving 4 bases between the germline ends. The CDR3 contains 12 residues. As DNA, the CDR3 is TGTGCCAGCAGCTTTCGGAATTCACCCCTCCACTTT. Its translation is CASSFRNSPLHF.